Here is one TCR beta chain with its context. The antigen is not known. This entry belongs to a study of naive and memory T cell subsets. Study outcomes and limitations: Gini index rose across naive, CM, EM and EMRA in CD4 and CD8.

This CDR3 has 13 amino acids. V lost 2 bases and J lost 11, with 13 bases in between. Germline lookup yields CDR1 MNHEY and CDR2 SVGEGT. The beta constant-region primer was an equimolar mix of two oligonucleotides covering TRBC1 and TRBC2. The cDNA 3' end received a ligated single-stranded oligonucleotide carrying the SP2 primer and a 12-nucleotide UMI. TCRdb passed the UMI-ligation and nested PCR reads through MiXCR, listing each CDR3 protein once. The table records roughly 140,000 distinct CDR3 sequences, around 15% of them present only once. Sample: naive CD4+ T cells from blood. The sequence came from a human donor in good health. The chain carries TRBV6-2 or TRBV6-3 and TRBJ1-5, with D perhaps matching TRBD1 (5 bases). CDR3 coding DNA: TGTGCCAGCAGTTACGGGACCATGGGGGCCCAGCATTTT. Its protein is CASSYGTMGAQHF.